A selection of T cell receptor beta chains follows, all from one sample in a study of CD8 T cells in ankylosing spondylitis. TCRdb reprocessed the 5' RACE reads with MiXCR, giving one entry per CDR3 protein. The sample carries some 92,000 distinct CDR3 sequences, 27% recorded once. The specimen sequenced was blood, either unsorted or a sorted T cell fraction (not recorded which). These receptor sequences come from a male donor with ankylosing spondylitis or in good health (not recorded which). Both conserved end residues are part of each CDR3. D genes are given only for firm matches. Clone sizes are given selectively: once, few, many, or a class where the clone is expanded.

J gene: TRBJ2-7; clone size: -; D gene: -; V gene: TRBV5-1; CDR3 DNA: TGCGCCAGCAGCGTGAACGGTGAACTTACCTACGAGCAGTACTTC; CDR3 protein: CASSVNGELTYEQYF
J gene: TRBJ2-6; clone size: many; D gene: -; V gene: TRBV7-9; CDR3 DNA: TGTGCCAGCAGCCCTACAGGGAGTCTGGCCAACGTCCTGACTTTC; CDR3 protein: CASSPTGSLANVLTF
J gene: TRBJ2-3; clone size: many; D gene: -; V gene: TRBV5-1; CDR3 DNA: TGCGCCAGCAGCTTTGCAAACCCCCTGGATACGCAGTATTTT; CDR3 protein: CASSFANPLDTQYF
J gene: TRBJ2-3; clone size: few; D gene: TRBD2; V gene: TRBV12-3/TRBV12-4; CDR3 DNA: TGTGCCAGCAGTTTAGGAGCGGGAGATCCAGATACGCAGTATTTT; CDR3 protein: CASSLGAGDPDTQYF
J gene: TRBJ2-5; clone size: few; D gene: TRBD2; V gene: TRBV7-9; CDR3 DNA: TGTGCCAGCAGCTCCACTAGCGGGAGATGGGAGACCCAGTACTTC; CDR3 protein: CASSSTSGRWETQYF
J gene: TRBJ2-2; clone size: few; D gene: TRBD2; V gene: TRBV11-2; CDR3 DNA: TGTGCCAGCAGCCGTTCGGGAGGGCCCCCGACCGGGGAGCTGTTTTTT; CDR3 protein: CASSRSGGPPTGELFF
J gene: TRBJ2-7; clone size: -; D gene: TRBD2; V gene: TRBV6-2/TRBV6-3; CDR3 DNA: TGTGCCAGCAGTTACAGTCTAGCGGCCTACGAGCAGTACTTC; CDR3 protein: CASSYSLAAYEQYF
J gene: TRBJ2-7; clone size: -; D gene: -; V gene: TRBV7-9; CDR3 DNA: TGTGCCAGCAGCTATCGCTCCGGCGGCGAGCAGTACTTC; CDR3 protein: CASSYRSGGEQYF
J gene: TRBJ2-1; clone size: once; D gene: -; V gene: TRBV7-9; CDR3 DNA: TGTGCCAGCAGCCCCACGGGACTCGGGGCCTACAATGAGCAGTTCTTC; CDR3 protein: CASSPTGLGAYNEQFF
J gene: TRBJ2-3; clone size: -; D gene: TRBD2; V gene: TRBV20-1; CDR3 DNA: TGCAGTGCTAGATCCCTAGCGGACACAGATACGCAGTATTTT; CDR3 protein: CSARSLADTDTQYF
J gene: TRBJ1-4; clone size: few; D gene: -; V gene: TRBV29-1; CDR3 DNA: TGCAGCGCAGAAAATGAAAAACTGTTTTTT; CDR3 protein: CSAENEKLFF
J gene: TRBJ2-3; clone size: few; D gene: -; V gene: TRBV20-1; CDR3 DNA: TGCAGTGCTAGAGTTGGAGGGGATACGCAGTATTTT; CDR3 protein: CSARVGGDTQYF
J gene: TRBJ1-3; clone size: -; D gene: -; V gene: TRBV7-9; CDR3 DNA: TGTGCCAGCAGCTTTCGTACCGTGGAGGCTGGAAACACCATATATTTT; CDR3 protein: CASSFRTVEAGNTIYF
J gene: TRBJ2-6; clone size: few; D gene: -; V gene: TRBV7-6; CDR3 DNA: TGTGCCAGCAGCTTACGGGATACTGGGGCCAACGTCCTGACTTTC; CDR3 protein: CASSLRDTGANVLTF
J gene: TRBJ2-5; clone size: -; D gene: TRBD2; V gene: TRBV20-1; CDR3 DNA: TGCAGTGCTATTAGCGGGAGGGCCGGGGAGACCCAGTACTTC; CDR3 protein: CSAISGRAGETQYF
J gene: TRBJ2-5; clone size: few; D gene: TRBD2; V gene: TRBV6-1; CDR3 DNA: TGTGCCAGCAGTCAATTTGGGACTAGATCAGAGACCCAGTACTTC; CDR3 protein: CASSQFGTRSETQYF
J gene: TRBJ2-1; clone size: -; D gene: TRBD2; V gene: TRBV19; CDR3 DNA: TGTGCCAGTAGCGTGACTAGCGGGAGGGTCTCCTACAATGAGCAGTTCTTC; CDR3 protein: CASSVTSGRVSYNEQFF
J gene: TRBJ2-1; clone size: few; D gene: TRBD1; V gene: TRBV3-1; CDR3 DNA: TGTGCCAGCAGCCAAGATCTTTTCCGGACAGGGGGCAATGAGCAGTTCTTC; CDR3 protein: CASSQDLFRTGGNEQFF
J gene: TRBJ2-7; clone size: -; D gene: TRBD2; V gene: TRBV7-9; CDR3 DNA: TGTGCCAGCAGCCGAGCTGCGGGAGGGACCTACGAGCAGTACTTC; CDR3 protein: CASSRAAGGTYEQYF
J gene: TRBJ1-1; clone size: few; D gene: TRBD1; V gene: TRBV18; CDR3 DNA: TGTGCCAGCTCACCTGGGACAGGGGAATGGAACACTGAAGCTTTCTTT; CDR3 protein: CASSPGTGEWNTEAFF
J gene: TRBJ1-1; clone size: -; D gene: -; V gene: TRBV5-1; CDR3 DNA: TGCGCCAGCAGCTTGGAAGAGACTGAAGCTTTCTTT; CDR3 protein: CASSLEETEAFF
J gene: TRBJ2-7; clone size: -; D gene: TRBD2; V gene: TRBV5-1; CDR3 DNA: TGCGCCAGCAGCATCCTCTTAGCGGGCGAGCAGTACTTC; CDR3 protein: CASSILLAGEQYF
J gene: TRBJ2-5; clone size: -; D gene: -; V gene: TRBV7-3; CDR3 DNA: TGTGCCAGCAGCTTATCCGACTTGGGTCGGGAGACCCAGTACTTC; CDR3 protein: CASSLSDLGRETQYF
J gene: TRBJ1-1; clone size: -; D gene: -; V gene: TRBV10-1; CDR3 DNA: TGCGCCAGCAGCGCCCGACCCGGGGACACTGAAGCTTTCTTT; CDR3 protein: CASSARPGDTEAFF
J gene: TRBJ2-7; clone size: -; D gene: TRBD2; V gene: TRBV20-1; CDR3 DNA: TGCAGTGCTAGAGCCGCGGGACTATCTTTGGACGAGCAGTACTTC; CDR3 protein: CSARAAGLSLDEQYF
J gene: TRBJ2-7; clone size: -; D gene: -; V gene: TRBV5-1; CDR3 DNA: TGCGCCAGCAGCCTGTCTTCACTCACCGCCCACGAGCAGTACTTC; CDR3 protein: CASSLSSLTAHEQYF
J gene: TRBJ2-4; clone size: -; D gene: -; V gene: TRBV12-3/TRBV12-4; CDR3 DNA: TGTGCCAGCAGTTTCCGATTAAGGGAAGCCAAAAACATTCAGTACTTC; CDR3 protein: CASSFRLREAKNIQYF